This TCR beta chain derives from a study of blood T cells in healthy people across ages. Alongside a J-beta primer mix, a sample-barcoded 5' primer served in a second PCR lasting roughly 6 to 12 cycles. TCRdb called the 5' RACE reads again in MiXCR, with one record for every CDR3 protein. The data contain about 800,000 distinct CDR3 sequences, about 25% of them singletons. Deletions cut 7 bases from V and 6 bases from J, with 12 bases between. Germline V gene data show CDR1 as SQVTM and CDR2 as ANQGSEA. The CDR3 has 11 residues. The data were also submitted as part of a second study, on T cells of mothers and their children.

The receptor was isolated from a boy between 10 and 17 years old in good health. Sample: blood. The chain is built from TRBV29-1 and TRBJ1-2; tentatively, D is TRBD1 (6 bases). The CDR3 loop reads CSGTGQHGYTF. In DNA form, the CDR3 reads TGCAGCGGAACAGGGCAGCATGGCTACACCTTC.